This passage covers 20 T cell receptor beta chains from one sample sequenced in a study of cytomegalovirus exposure and HLA in healthy donors. Amplification used 60 Vbeta primers and 13 Jbeta primers. TCRdb's copy holds only in-frame clones and misses some; the assay was immunoSEQ multiplex PCR. The data contain 65,000 to 70,000 clones, approximately 81% of them singletons. Sequencing was done on a sample of PBMCs. These receptors were obtained from a woman aged 25 to 45 in good health and CMV-seropositive.

V and J are TRBV11-3 and TRBJ2-2, with D maybe TRBD1 (6 bases). The germline gives CDR1 SGHNT, CDR2 YENEEA. V lost 7 bases and J 7 bases, leaving 10 bases between the germline ends. The CDR3 sequence is 12 residues long. CDR3 region: CASNRDDGELFF. CDR3 sequence (DNA): TGTGCCAGCAACAGGGATGACGGGGAGCTGTTTTTT. The whole variable domain, filled in from reference TRBV11-3 and TRBJ2-2, reads EAGVVQSPRYKIIEKKQPVAFWCNPISGHNTLYWYLQNLGQGPELLIRYENEEAVDDSQLPKDRFSAERLKGVDSTLKIQPAELGDSAVYLCASNRDDGELFFGEGSRLTVL.

Here the CDR3 DNA reads TGTGCCAGCAGCTTGGTAGCGGGAGGGATTCAGTACTTC. It is translated as CASSLVAGGIQYF. The J gene is TRBJ2-4, the V gene TRBV5-4; 11 nucleotides align to TRBD2. The germline V gene has CDR1 SGHNT and CDR2 YYREEE (reference sequence). With V trimmed by 0 bases and J by 10 bases, 0 bases remained unmatched. The CDR3 consists of 13 residues. Full variable domain (missing parts from reference TRBV5-4 and TRBJ2-4): ETGVTQSPTHLIKTRGQQVTLRCSSQSGHNTVSWYQQALGQGPQFIFQYYREEENGRGNFPPRFSGLQFPNYSSELNVNALELDDSALYLCASSLVAGGIQYFGAGTRLSVL.

J is TRBJ2-1 and V is TRBV11-3, with TRBD1 matching 8 bases. Germline V gene sequence: CDR1 SGHNT, CDR2 YENEEA. This CDR3 spans 16 amino acids. V was pared by 6 bases and J by 4 bases, with 11 bases of the junction left unmatched. CDR3 loop: CASSPGQDYRYNEQFF. The DNA of the CDR3 is TGTGCCAGCAGTCCGGGACAGGACTACCGTTACAATGAGCAGTTCTTC. The full variable domain, its missing parts supplied by reference TRBV11-3 and TRBJ2-1, is EAGVVQSPRYKIIEKKQPVAFWCNPISGHNTLYWYLQNLGQGPELLIRYENEEAVDDSQLPKDRFSAERLKGVDSTLKIQPAELGDSAVYLCASSPGQDYRYNEQFFGPGTRLTVL.

This clone was recorded once. The V call is TRBV29-1, the J call TRBJ1-4; D is perhaps TRBD1 (6 bases). This CDR3 has 13 residues. CDR1 SQVTM and CDR2 ANQGSEA come from the germline V gene. The V end lost 6 bases, the J end lost 0 bases, and 8 bases lay between the germline ends. CDR3 region: CSVGQTTNEKLFF. The CDR3 DNA reads TGCAGCGTCGGACAGACAACTAATGAAAAACTGTTTTTT.

The V and J genes are TRBV7-9 and TRBJ1-2; 11 nucleotides line up with TRBD1. The ends lost 0 bases at V and 5 bases at J; junction bases unmatched: 2. Germline V CDR1 and CDR2: SEHNR, FQNEAQ (reference sequence). CDR3 length: 15 residues. CDR3 DNA sequence: TGTGCCAGCAGCTTAGCGCGGGACAGGGGGTATGGCTACACCTTC. This translates into CASSLARDRGYGYTF.

The CDR3 is CSVTRDRDHSYEQYF. The DNA for the CDR3 is TGCAGCGTGACCAGGGACAGGGACCACTCCTACGAGCAGTACTTC. The chain employs TRBV29-1 and TRBJ2-7, with 9 bases that match TRBD1. Looked up from germline, CDR1 is SQVTM and CDR2 is ANQGSEA. V lost 6 bases, J lost 0 bases, and 9 bases stayed unmatched. This CDR3 region has 15 residues.

The chain uses TRBV7-8 and TRBJ1-5; D is perhaps TRBD1 (6 bases). The CDR3 has 13 amino acids. CDR1 and CDR2 from the germline V gene are SGHVS and FQNEAQ. Trimming pared 4 bases from V and 4 bases from J, leaving 8 bases between. The CDR3 spells CASSSQGNQPQHF. The CDR3 region has the DNA TGTGCCAGCAGCTCTCAGGGGAATCAGCCCCAGCATTTT.

The chain couples TRBV19 to TRBJ1-5; 10 bases match TRBD1. Germline lookup yields CDR1 LNHDA and CDR2 SQIVND (reference sequence). V lost 5 bases, J lost 7 bases, and 5 bases stayed unmatched. CDR3 length: 14 residues. The CDR3 DNA sequence: TGTGCCAGTAGTGAGACAGGGGGCGGGCAGCCCCAGCATTTT. Its translation: CASSETGGGQPQHF.

J is TRBJ2-5 and V is TRBV7-2, with unresolved D. Germline V lookup: CDR1 SGHTA, CDR2 FQGNSA. The CDR3 length is 12 residues. Trimming cost V 7 bases and J 7 bases, with 13 bases left between them. As DNA, the CDR3 is TGTGCCAGCACCGTATCTTCGGGGACCCAGTACTTC. Amino acids: CASTVSSGTQYF.

V is TRBV7-8 and J is TRBJ1-1; D is ambiguous. Trimming stripped 5 bases from V and 4 bases from J, with 11 bases between. This CDR3 contains 13 residues. The germline V gene encodes CDR1 SGHVS and CDR2 FQNEAQ. The CDR3 sequence: CASSPRGGTEAFF. CDR3 in DNA: TGTGCCAGCAGCCCCAGAGGAGGCACTGAAGCTTTCTTT.

This clone was observed a few times. This chain uses TRBV5-4 with TRBJ2-7; 13 bases match TRBD2. Germline trimming cut 2 bases from V and 3 bases from J; bases unmatched to any gene: 2. This CDR3 comprises 15 residues. Germline CDR1 is SGHNT and CDR2 is YYREEE (reference sequence). CDR3 bases: TGTGCCAGCAGCTTAGGGACTAGCGGGATCTACGAGCAGTACTTC. Translated, it gives CASSLGTSGIYEQYF.

The chain has TRBV7-9 and TRBJ2-1; 11 nucleotides align to TRBD2. Germline CDR1 reads SEHNR; CDR2 reads FQNEAQ (reference sequence). CDR3 length: 16 residues. J was trimmed by 8 bases and V by 1 base; bases with no gene match: 7. In DNA, the CDR3 is TGTGCCAGCAGCTTAGAGGCTAGCGGGAGGCCCTATGAGCAGTTCTTC. This sequence encodes CASSLEASGRPYEQFF.

The V and J genes are TRBV5-6 and TRBJ2-1, with 11 bases matching TRBD1. There are 15 residues in the CDR3. CDR1 and CDR2 (germline): SGHDT, YYEEEE. Germline trimming cut 2 bases from V and 7 bases from J; bases unmatched to any gene: 5. Written as DNA, the CDR3 is TGTGCCAGCAGCTTAGGGGACAGGGGGTTTAATGAGCAGTTCTTC. Protein: CASSLGDRGFNEQFF.

This clone was observed a single time. The chain employs TRBV20-1 and TRBJ2-5; D is ambiguous. The germline gives CDR1 DFQATT, CDR2 SNEGSKA (reference sequence). Trimming left V 2 bases short and J 3 bases short, with 4 bases between. The CDR3 consists of 11 residues. The CDR3 region is CSARPKETQYF. The CDR3 DNA reads TGCAGTGCTAGACCCAAAGAGACCCAGTACTTC.

This chain joins TRBV19 and TRBJ2-7; the D gene is possibly TRBD1 (5 bases). CDR3 length: 15 amino acids. Germline values: CDR1 LNHDA, CDR2 SQIVND (reference sequence). Trimming left V 1 base short and J 0 bases short, with 10 bases between. The CDR3 DNA follows: TGTGCCAGTAGTATAGCAGGGATCGACTCCTACGAGCAGTACTTC. Its protein is CASSIAGIDSYEQYF. The variable domain in full, completed from reference TRBV19 and TRBJ2-7, reads DGGITQSPKYLFRKEGQNVTLSCEQNLNHDAMYWYRQDPGQGLRLIYYSQIVNDFQKGDIAEGYSVSREKKESFPLTVTSAQKNPTAFYLCASSIAGIDSYEQYFGPGTRLTVT.

The chain uses TRBV30 and TRBJ1-1; D call uncertain. Germline CDR1 and CDR2: GTSNPN and SVGIG (reference sequence). The germline V and J ends were trimmed by 3 bases and 2 bases, with 4 bases remaining between them. This CDR3 comprises 11 residues. For the CDR3, the DNA is TGTGCCTGGAGGAGTAACACTGAAGCTTTCTTT. Translating gives CAWRSNTEAFF. The entire variable domain, with the rest obtained from reference TRBV30 and TRBJ1-1, is as follows: SQTIHQWPATLVQPVGSPLSLECTVEGTSNPNLYWYRQAAGRGLQLLFYSVGIGQISSEVPQNLSASRPQDRQFILSSKKLLLSDSGFYLCAWRSNTEAFFGQGTRLTVV.

V is TRBV28 and J is TRBJ2-7; D is unclear. The V and J ends lost 2 bases and 3 bases respectively, with 8 bases between them. This CDR3 has 13 residues. Germline assignment: CDR1 MDHEN and CDR2 SYDVKM. The CDR3: CASSLGSIYEQYF. CDR3 sequence (DNA): TGTGCCAGCAGTTTAGGCAGTATCTACGAGCAGTACTTC.

The chain uses TRBV11-2 and TRBJ2-1, with a possible D match to TRBD1 (6 bases). The CDR3 is 19 amino acids. CDR1 is SGHAT and CDR2 is FQNNGV in the germline V gene. V lost 2 bases and J lost 5, with 25 bases in between. CDR3 DNA: TGTGCCAGCAGCTTACTAGTCTATTCGGGTTCGGACAGCAACAATGAGCAGTTCTTC. Amino acid sequence: CASSLLVYSGSDSNNEQFF.

V is TRBV4-2 and J is TRBJ2-1; D perhaps matches TRBD1 (6 bases). This CDR3 spans 15 amino acids. The V end lost 1 base, the J end lost 6 bases, and 13 bases lay between the germline ends. In germline, CDR1 is LGHNA, CDR2 YNFKEQ. The CDR3 region has the DNA TGTGCCAGCAGCCAAGTGGGGGCGGTGGCCAATGAGCAGTTCTTC. It yields the protein CASSQVGAVANEQFF.

V and J are TRBV4-1 and TRBJ2-1; 7 positions agree with TRBD2. Germline CDR1 reads MGHRA; CDR2 reads YSYEKL. V was pared by 0 bases and J by 9 bases, with 17 bases of the junction left unmatched. This CDR3 has 18 residues. The CDR3 nucleotides are TGCGCCAGCAGCCAAGAAGGGGTAGTCGGGAGGATAGGAAGTGAGCAGTTCTTC. It specifies CASSQEGVVGRIGSEQFF.